This T cell receptor beta chain appears in the sequencing data of a study of blood T cell repertoires in COVID-19. CDR3 length: 16 amino acids. Germline assignment: CDR1 MNHEY and CDR2 SMNVEV (reference sequence). Trimming took 6 bases from V and 3 from J, leaving 21 bases between them. Assay used: immunoSEQ multiplex PCR; TCRdb lists only in-frame clones, some missing. This table has about 280,000 clones, almost 90% appearing once. The sequence was obtained from a woman under 30 with acute COVID-19. The rearrangement links TRBV27 to TRBJ2-7, with a tentative D call TRBD1 (5 bases). Sequences were obtained from PBMCs or T cells enriched from blood (not recorded which). The CDR3 region is CASSPMGLPQSYEQYF. CDR3 sequence (DNA): TGTGCCAGCAGCCCCATGGGGCTGCCCCAAAGCTACGAGCAGTACTTC.